This T cell receptor (beta chain) was sequenced for a study of T cell changes during pregnancy in multiple sclerosis. The data were produced by immunoSEQ multiplex PCR, yet TCRdb's version contains in-frame clones alone and is incomplete. The sample yields about 59,000 clones, about 83% seen once. V gave up 3 bases and J gave up 0 bases, with 12 bases separating them. The V gene's germline CDR1 is MGHDK and CDR2 SYGVNS. The CDR3 covers 16 residues. Sequenced: peripheral blood from another person, used as feeder cells. This chain uses TRBV25-1 with TRBJ1-3; tentatively, D is TRBD1 (5 bases). This TCR was recovered from a human donor whose cells served as feeder cells for cultures in a pregnancy study. In DNA form, the CDR3 reads TGTGCCAGCAGTGACCGACAGTCTGGCTCTGGAAACACCATATATTTT. Its translation: CASSDRQSGSGNTIYF.